This TCR beta chain was identified during a study of neurological immune-mediated disorders. Study outcomes and limitations: The absence of any CDR3 amino acid sequence shared by expanded clones across subjects suggests that repertoires were private in all groups.

The CDR3 consists of 15 residues. Germline V gene sequence: CDR1 SNHLY, CDR2 FYNNEI. With 3 bases clipped from V and 4 bases from J, the junction kept 3 bases outside the gene matches. Volunteers attending a blood bank in Maryland, USA, served as healthy controls. This clonotype occurred many times. Its target is unknown. cDNA was made by 5'RACE with 10-nucleotide random UMIs. TCRdb redid the calling of the 5' RACE reads with MiXCR, one entry per CDR3 protein. The table lists tens of thousands of distinct CDR3 sequences, roughly 15% of them singletons. The TCR originated in a man in his sixties or seventies in good health. The chain recombines TRBV2 with TRBJ2-1; TRBD1 matches 10 bases. The sequencing sample was made of PBMCs. CDR3 nucleotides: TGTGCCAGCAGTGAGGACAGGGGGTCATACAATGAGCAGTTCTTC. It specifies CASSEDRGSYNEQFF.